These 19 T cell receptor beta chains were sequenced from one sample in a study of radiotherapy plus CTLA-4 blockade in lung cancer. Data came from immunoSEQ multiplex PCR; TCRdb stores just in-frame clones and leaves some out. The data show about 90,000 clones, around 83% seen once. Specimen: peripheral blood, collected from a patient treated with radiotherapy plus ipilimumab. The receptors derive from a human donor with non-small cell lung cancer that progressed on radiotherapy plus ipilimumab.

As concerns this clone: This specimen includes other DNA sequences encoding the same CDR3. The CDR3 bases are TGTGCCAGTAGCGCATCGACAGGGAGGGAAAAACTGTTTTTT. Its translation: CASSASTGREKLFF. The chain carries TRBV19 and TRBJ1-4; 7 bases align to TRBD1. Germline assignment: CDR1 LNHDA and CDR2 SQIVND (reference sequence). The junction had 9 bases not matched to a gene; V was cut back by 6 bases and J by 8 bases. CDR3 size: 14 residues.

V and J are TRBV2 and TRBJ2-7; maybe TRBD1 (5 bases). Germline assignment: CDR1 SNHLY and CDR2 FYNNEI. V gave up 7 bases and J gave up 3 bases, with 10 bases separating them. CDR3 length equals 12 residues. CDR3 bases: TGTGCCAGCACCATGGGGCTCTACGAGCAGTACTTC. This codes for CASTMGLYEQYF.

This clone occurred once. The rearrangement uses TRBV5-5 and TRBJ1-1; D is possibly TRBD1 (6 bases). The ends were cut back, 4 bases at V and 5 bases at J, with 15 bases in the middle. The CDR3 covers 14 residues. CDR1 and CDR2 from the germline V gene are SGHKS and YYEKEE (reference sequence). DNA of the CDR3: TGTGCCAGCAGCCTTGCGACAGGAGAGACTGAAGCTTTCTTT. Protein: CASSLATGETEAFF.

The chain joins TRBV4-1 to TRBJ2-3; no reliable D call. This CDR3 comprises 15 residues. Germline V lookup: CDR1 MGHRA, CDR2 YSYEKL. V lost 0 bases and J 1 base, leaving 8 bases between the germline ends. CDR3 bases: TGCGCCAGCAGCCAAGAGCCCTACCGCACAGATACGCAGTATTTT. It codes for CASSQEPYRTDTQYF.

The chain's CDR3 is CASSLFLPTGRGNTIYF. DNA of the CDR3: TGTGCCAGTAGCTTATTTTTGCCCACAGGACGTGGAAACACCATATATTTT. The chain joins TRBV19 to TRBJ1-3, with D possibly matching TRBD1 (5 bases). Looked up from germline, CDR1 is LNHDA and CDR2 is SQIVND (reference sequence). Trimming shortened V by 6 bases and J by 3 bases, and 21 bases separated the two germline ends. The CDR3 length is 17 residues.

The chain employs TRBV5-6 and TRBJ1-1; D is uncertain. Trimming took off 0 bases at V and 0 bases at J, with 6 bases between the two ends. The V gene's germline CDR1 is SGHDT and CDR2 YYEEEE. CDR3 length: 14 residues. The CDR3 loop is CASSLGRLNTEAFF. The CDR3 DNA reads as TGTGCCAGCAGCTTGGGCCGGCTGAACACTGAAGCTTTCTTT.

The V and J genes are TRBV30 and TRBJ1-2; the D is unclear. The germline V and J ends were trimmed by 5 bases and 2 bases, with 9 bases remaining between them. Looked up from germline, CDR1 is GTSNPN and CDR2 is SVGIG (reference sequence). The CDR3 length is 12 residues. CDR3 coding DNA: TGTGCCTGGTCCCATAGCAACTATGGCTACACCTTC. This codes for CAWSHSNYGYTF.

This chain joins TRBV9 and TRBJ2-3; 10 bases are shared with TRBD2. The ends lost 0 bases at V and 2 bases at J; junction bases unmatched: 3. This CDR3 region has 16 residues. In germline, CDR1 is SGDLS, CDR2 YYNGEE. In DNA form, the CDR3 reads TGTGCCAGCAGCGTAGGAGGGACTAGCGCCACAGATACGCAGTATTTT. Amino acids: CASSVGGTSATDTQYF.

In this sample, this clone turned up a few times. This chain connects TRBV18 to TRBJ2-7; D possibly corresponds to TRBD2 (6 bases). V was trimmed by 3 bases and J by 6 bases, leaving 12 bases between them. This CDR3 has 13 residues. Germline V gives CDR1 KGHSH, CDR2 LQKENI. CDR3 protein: CASSPRLVLEQYF. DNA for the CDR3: TGTGCCAGCTCACCGCGACTAGTACTCGAGCAGTACTTC.

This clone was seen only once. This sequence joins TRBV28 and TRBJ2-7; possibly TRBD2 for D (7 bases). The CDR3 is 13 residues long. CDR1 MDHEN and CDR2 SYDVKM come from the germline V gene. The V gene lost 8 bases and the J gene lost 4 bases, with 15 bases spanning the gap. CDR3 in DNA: TGTGCCAGCGCGGTGGGGGGGCCGTACGAGCAGTACTTC. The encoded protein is CASAVGGPYEQYF.

CDR3 nucleotides: TGTGCCATCAGTGAGTCGGCCAGGGAACAGCCCCAGCATTTT. Protein: CAISESAREQPQHF. V usage is TRBV10-3 and J usage is TRBJ1-5; maybe TRBD1 (5 bases). Trimming removed 0 bases at V and 7 bases at J, with 10 bases between. CDR3 length equals 14 residues. The germline CDR1 and CDR2 sequences are ENHRY and SYGVKD.

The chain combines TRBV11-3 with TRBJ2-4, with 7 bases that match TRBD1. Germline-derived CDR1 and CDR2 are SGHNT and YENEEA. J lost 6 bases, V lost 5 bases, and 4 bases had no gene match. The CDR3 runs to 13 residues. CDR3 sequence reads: CASSIHRGNIQYF. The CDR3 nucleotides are TGTGCCAGCAGCATCCACAGGGGAAACATTCAGTACTTC.

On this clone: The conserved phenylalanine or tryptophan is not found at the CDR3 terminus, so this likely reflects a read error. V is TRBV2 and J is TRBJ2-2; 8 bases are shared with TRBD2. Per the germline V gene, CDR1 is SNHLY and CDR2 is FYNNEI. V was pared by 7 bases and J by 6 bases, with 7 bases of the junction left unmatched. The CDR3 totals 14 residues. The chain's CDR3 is CASTGGGLSGELFL. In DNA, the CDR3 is TGTGCCAGCACCGGGGGGGGACTTTCCGGGGAGCTGTTTCTT.

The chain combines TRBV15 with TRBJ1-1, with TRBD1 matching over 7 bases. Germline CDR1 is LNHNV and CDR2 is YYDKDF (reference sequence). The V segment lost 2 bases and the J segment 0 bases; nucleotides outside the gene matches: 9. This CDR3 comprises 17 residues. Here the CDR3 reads CATSRSGGTAMNTEAFF. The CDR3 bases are TGTGCCACCAGCAGATCAGGCGGGACAGCAATGAACACTGAAGCTTTCTTT.

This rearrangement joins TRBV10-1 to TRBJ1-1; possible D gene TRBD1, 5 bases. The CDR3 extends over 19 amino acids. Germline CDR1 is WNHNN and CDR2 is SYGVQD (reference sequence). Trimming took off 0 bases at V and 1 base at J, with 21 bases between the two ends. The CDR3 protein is CASSESTDTPTGSNTEAFF. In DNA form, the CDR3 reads TGCGCCAGCAGTGAGTCGACGGACACCCCCACCGGTTCGAACACTGAAGCTTTCTTT.

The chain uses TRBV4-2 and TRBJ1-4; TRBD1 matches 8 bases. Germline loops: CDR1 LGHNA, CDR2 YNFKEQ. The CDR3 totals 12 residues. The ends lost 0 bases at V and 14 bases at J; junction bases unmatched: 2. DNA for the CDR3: TGTGCCAGCAGCCAAGAGACAGGGGTTCTGTTTTTT. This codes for CASSQETGVLFF.

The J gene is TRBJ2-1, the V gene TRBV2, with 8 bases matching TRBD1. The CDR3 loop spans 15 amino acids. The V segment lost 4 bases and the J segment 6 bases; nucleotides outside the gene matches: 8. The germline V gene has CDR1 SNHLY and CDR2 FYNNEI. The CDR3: CASSAPRDRSNEQFF. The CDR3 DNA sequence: TGTGCCAGCAGTGCCCCTCGGGACAGGAGCAATGAGCAGTTCTTC.

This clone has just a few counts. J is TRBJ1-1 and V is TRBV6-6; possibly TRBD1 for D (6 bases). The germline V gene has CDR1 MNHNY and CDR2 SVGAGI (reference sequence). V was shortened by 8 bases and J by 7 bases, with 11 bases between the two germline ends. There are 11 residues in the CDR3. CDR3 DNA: TGTGCCAGCCTCAGGGGTAGTGAAGCTTTCTTT. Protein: CASLRGSEAFF.

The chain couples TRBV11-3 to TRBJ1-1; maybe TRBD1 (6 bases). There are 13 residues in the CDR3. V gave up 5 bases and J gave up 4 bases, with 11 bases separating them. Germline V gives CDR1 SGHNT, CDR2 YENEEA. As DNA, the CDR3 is TGTGCCAGCAGCCCACAGGGTCCCACTGAAGCTTTCTTT. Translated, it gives CASSPQGPTEAFF.